This T cell receptor (beta chain) was documented in a study of blood T cell repertoires in COVID-19. As for the study in general: The origin of the acute and convalescent COVID-19 samples was the United States, Italy and Spain. Sources were T cells, B-cell-depleted T cells, or PBMCs; the material itself was cDNA or gDNA.

In the original processing: Researchers report that nucleated cell counts were estimated from reference gene primer amplification. The method was immunoSEQ multiplex PCR; TCRdb's version includes in-frame clones alone and lacks a portion of them. That table supplies the V and J calls and clone size; D and trimming were determined from the DNA. The sample has 75,000 to 90,000 clones; around nine tenths are singletons. V was cut by 4 bases and J by 3 bases, with 15 bases left in between. CDR1 LNHDA and CDR2 SQIVND come from the germline V gene (reference sequence). This CDR3 contains 15 residues. This clone was observed a few times.

This clonotype was sampled from an older man with acute or convalescent COVID-19. The sequenced sample was peripheral blood. V is TRBV19 and J is TRBJ2-5, with a possible D match to TRBD1 (7 bases). CDR3: CASSKTGRGEETQYF. DNA for the CDR3: TGTGCCAGTAGTAAGACAGGGCGGGGAGAAGAGACCCAGTACTTC.